This is a list of T cell receptor beta chains from one sample in a study of regulatory T cells in long-lasting Graves disease. TCRdb fed the multiplex PCR reads into MiXCR, producing one record per CDR3 protein. The repertoire holds about half a million distinct CDR3 sequences, with about 12% as singletons. In addition, the sample was reused for a study of T cells in Graves' hyperthyroidism and ophthalmopathy.

Sequenced material: peripheral blood mononuclear cells (PBMCs), taken at new diagnosis, from a patient treated with antithyroid drugs. The receptor set was obtained from a woman in her 30s with Graves disease. Both conserved end residues are part of each CDR3. The order of the fields is J gene, clone size, V gene, D gene, CDR3 protein, CDR3 DNA. D genes are given only for firm matches. The size field is filled for only some rows; it gives once, few, many or a size class.

J: TRBJ1-1; size: few; V: TRBV4-1; D: .; CDR3: CASSLFGQNTEAFF; DNA: TGCGCCAGCAGCCTATTCGGACAGAACACTGAAGCTTTCTTT
J: TRBJ2-3; size: .; V: TRBV20-1; D: .; CDR3: CSASKTGPFSDTQYF; DNA: TGCAGTGCCTCCAAGACAGGTCCCTTCTCAGATACGCAGTATTTT
J: TRBJ2-1; size: many; V: TRBV27; D: TRBD2; CDR3: CASSLWTSGTYNEQFF; DNA: TGTGCCAGCAGTCTCTGGACTAGCGGGACTTACAATGAGCAGTTCTTC
J: TRBJ1-5; size: .; V: TRBV2; D: .; CDR3: CASSVDGQKNQPQHF; DNA: TGTGCCAGCAGTGTTGACGGCCAGAAAAATCAGCCCCAGCATTTT
J: TRBJ1-1; size: many; V: TRBV2; D: TRBD1; CDR3: CASIYRGSTEAFF; DNA: TGTGCCAGCATATACAGGGGTAGCACTGAAGCTTTCTTT
J: TRBJ2-6; size: .; V: TRBV6-1; D: TRBD2; CDR3: CASSERDYGANVLTF; DNA: TGTGCCAGCAGCGAACGGGACTATGGGGCCAACGTCCTGACTTTC
J: TRBJ1-2; size: few; V: TRBV25-1; D: .; CDR3: CASSGDWGDYGYTF; DNA: TGTGCCAGCAGTGGGGACTGGGGGGACTATGGCTACACCTTC
J: TRBJ2-1; size: many; V: TRBV27; D: TRBD2; CDR3: CATRAGGASYNEQFF; DNA: TGTGCCACCCGGGCGGGGGGAGCCAGTTACAATGAGCAGTTCTTC
J: TRBJ1-4; size: many; V: TRBV7-2; D: .; CDR3: CASSLAFGQPEKLFF; DNA: TGTGCCAGCAGCTTAGCGTTCGGCCAGCCTGAAAAACTGTTTTTT
J: TRBJ1-1; size: many; V: TRBV2; D: .; CDR3: CASSGRLNTEAFF; DNA: TGTGCCAGCAGCGGACGATTGAACACTGAAGCTTTCTTT
J: TRBJ2-1; size: many; V: TRBV3-1; D: TRBD2; CDR3: CASSQGAGTSGWPSYNEQFF; DNA: TGTGCCAGCAGCCAAGGGGCTGGGACTAGCGGATGGCCCTCCTACAATGAGCAGTTCTTC
J: TRBJ1-3; size: many; V: TRBV2; D: .; CDR3: CASRVTVGNTIYF; DNA: TGTGCCAGCAGAGTGACAGTTGGAAACACCATATATTTT
J: TRBJ2-1; size: many; V: TRBV14; D: TRBD2; CDR3: CASSQSAGGSYNEQFF; DNA: TGTGCCAGCAGCCAATCAGCGGGGGGATCCTACAATGAGCAGTTCTTC
J: TRBJ1-4; size: few; V: TRBV7-9; D: .; CDR3: CASSFWDTAGEKLFF; DNA: TGTGCCAGCAGCTTTTGGGACACCGCGGGGGAAAAACTGTTTTTT
J: TRBJ2-1; size: .; V: TRBV3-1; D: TRBD2; CDR3: CASSPPSPGGPYNEQFF; DNA: TGTGCCAGCAGCCCCCCATCTCCGGGAGGGCCCTACAATGAGCAGTTCTTC
J: TRBJ2-3; size: many; V: TRBV6-2/TRBV6-3; D: .; CDR3: CASSYDSPYTDTQYF; DNA: TGTGCCAGCAGTTACGACTCACCATACACAGATACGCAGTATTTT
J: TRBJ1-1; size: many; V: TRBV28; D: .; CDR3: CASSLIRGEAFF; DNA: TGTGCCAGCAGTTTAATCAGGGGTGAAGCTTTCTTT
J: TRBJ2-7; size: .; V: TRBV20-1; D: .; CDR3: CSARRLGLKVYEQYF; DNA: TGCAGTGCTAGGAGACTTGGACTTAAAGTCTACGAGCAGTACTTC
J: TRBJ1-2; size: .; V: TRBV10-2; D: .; CDR3: CASWNVNNYGYTF; DNA: TGCGCCAGTTGGAACGTTAATAACTATGGCTACACCTTC
J: TRBJ2-7; size: .; V: TRBV7-9; D: TRBD2; CDR3: CASDPGLAEAPYEQYF; DNA: TGTGCCAGCGACCCGGGACTAGCGGAAGCACCCTACGAGCAGTACTTC
J: TRBJ1-2; size: many; V: TRBV3-1; D: TRBD1; CDR3: CASSQATGGSGYTF; DNA: TGTGCCAGCAGCCAAGCTACAGGGGGGAGTGGCTACACCTTC
J: TRBJ2-7; size: many; V: TRBV29-1; D: .; CDR3: CSVVVSGGYEQYF; DNA: TGCAGCGTTGTAGTTTCTGGCGGCTACGAGCAGTACTTC
J: TRBJ1-5; size: few; V: TRBV30; D: .; CDR3: CAWQVEFDQPQHF; DNA: TGTGCCTGGCAGGTGGAGTTCGATCAGCCCCAGCATTTT
J: TRBJ2-5; size: many; V: TRBV10-3; D: .; CDR3: CAISGGPETQYF; DNA: TGTGCCATCAGTGGGGGACCAGAGACCCAGTACTTC
J: TRBJ2-7; size: .; V: TRBV12-3/TRBV12-4; D: TRBD2; CDR3: CASSSSRLAGGPGEQYF; DNA: TGTGCCAGCAGCTCCAGCCGACTAGCGGGAGGGCCCGGCGAGCAGTACTTC
J: TRBJ1-2; size: .; V: TRBV4-1; D: .; CDR3: CASSPALEGRKANYGYTF; DNA: TGCGCCAGCAGCCCAGCGTTGGAGGGACGGAAAGCTAACTATGGCTACACCTTC
J: TRBJ1-2; size: many; V: TRBV7-2; D: .; CDR3: CASSSFGGYTF; DNA: TGTGCCAGCAGCTCTTTTGGCGGCTACACCTTC